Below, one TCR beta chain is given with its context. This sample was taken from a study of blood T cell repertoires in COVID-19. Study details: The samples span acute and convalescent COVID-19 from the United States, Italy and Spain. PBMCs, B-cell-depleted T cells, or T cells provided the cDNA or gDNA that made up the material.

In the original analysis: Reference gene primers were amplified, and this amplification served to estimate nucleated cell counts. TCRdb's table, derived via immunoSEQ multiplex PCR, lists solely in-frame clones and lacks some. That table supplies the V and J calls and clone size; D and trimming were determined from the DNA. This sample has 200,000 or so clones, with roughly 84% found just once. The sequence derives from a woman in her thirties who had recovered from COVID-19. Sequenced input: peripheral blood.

CDR3 residues: CASSFGRDQPQHF. The CDR3 bases are TGTGCCAGCAGCTTTGGGAGGGATCAGCCCCAGCATTTT. The chain employs TRBV5-8 and TRBJ1-5; no firm D call. Trimming removed 2 bases from V and 5 bases from J, with 8 bases in between. Germline values: CDR1 SGHTS, CDR2 YDEGEE. The CDR3 is 13 amino acids.